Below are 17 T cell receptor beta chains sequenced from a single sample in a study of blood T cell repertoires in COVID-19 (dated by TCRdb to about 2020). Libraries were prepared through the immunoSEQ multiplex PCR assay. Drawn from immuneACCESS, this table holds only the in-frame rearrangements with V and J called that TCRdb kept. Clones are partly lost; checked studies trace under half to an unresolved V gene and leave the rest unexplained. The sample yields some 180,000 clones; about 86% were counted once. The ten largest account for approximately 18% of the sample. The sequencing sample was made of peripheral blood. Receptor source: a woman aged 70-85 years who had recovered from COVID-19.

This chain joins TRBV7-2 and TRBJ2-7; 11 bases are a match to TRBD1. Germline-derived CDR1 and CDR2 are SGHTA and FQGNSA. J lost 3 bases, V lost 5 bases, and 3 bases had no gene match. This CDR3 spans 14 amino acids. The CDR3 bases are TGTGCCAGCAGCCCAGGGACAGGGGGCTACGAGCAGTACTTC. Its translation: CASSPGTGGYEQYF.

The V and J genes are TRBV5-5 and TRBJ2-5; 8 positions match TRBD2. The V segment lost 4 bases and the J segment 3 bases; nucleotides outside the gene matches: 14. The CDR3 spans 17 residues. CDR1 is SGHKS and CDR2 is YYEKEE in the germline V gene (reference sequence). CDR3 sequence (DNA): TGTGCCAGCAGCCAGCTGGGGGGGGTAGCGGGGAAAGAGACCCAGTACTTC. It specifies CASSQLGGVAGKETQYF. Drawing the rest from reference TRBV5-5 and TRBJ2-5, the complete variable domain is DAGVTQSPTHLIKTRGQQVTLRCSPISGHKSVSWYQQVLGQGPQFIFQYYEKEERGRGNFPDRFSARQFPNYSSELNVNALLLGDSALYLCASSQLGGVAGKETQYFGPGTRLLVL.

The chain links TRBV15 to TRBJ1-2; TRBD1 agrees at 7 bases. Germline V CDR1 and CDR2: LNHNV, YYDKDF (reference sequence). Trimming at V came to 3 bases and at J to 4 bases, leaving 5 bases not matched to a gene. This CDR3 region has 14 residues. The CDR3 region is CATSRGTEVYGYTF. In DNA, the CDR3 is TGTGCCACCAGCAGGGGGACAGAGGTCTATGGCTACACCTTC.

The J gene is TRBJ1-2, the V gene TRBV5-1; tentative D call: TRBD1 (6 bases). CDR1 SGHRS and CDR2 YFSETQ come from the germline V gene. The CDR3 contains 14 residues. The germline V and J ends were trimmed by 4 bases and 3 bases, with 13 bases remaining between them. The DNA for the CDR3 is TGCGCCAGCAGCGCGGAGGGGGGGTACTATGGCTACACCTTC. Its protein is CASSAEGGYYGYTF. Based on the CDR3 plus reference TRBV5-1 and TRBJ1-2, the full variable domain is KAGVTQTPRYLIKTRGQQVTLSCSPISGHRSVSWYQQTPGQGLQFLFEYFSETQRNKGNFPGRFSGRQFSNSRSEMNVSTLELGDSALYLCASSAEGGYYGYTFGSGTRLTVV.

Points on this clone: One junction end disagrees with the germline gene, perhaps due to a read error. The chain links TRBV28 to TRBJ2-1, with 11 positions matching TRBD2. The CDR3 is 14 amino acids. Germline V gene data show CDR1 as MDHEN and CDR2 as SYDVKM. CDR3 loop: CATNPLAGVEVKLF. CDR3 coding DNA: TGTGCCACCAACCCACTAGCGGGAGTCGAGGTGAAGCTCTTC.

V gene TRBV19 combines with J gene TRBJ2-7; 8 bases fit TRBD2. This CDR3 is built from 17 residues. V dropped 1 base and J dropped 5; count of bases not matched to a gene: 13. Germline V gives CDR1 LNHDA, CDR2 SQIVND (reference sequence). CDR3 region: CASSIVHGRVRRHEQYF. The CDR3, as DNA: TGTGCCAGTAGTATAGTGCACGGGAGGGTCAGGCGCCACGAGCAGTACTTC.

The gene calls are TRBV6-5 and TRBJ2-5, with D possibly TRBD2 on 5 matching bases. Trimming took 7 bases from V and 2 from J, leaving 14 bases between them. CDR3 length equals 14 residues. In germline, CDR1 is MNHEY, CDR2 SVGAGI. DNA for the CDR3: TGTGCCAGCACCACGGGCGGGTCTCAAGAGACCCAGTACTTC. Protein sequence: CASTTGGSQETQYF.

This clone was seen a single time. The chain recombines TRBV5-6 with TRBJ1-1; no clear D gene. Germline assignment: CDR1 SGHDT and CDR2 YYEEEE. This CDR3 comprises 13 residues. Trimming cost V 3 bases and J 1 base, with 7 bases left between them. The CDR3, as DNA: TGTGCCAGCAGCTCCACACCGAACACTGAAGCTTTCTTT. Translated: CASSSTPNTEAFF.

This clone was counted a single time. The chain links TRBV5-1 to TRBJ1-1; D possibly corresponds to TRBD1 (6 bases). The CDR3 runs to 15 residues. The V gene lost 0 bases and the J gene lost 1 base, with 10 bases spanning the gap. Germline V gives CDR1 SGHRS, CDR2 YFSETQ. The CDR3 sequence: CASSLAGAENTEAFF. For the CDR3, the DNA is TGCGCCAGCAGCTTGGCAGGGGCCGAGAACACTGAAGCTTTCTTT.

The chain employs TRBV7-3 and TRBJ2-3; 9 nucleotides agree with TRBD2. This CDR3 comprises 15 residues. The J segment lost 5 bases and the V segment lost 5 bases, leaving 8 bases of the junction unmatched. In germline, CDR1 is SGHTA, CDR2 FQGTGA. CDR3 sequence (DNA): TGTGCCAGCAGCCCGATAGCGGGAGCTGTAGATACGCAGTATTTT. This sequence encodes CASSPIAGAVDTQYF. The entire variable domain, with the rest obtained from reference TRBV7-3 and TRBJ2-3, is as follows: GAGVSQTPSNKVTEKGKYVELRCDPISGHTALYWYRQSLGQGPEFLIYFQGTGAADDSGLPNDRFFAVRPEGSVSTLKIQRTERGDSAVYLCASSPIAGAVDTQYFGPGTRLTVL.

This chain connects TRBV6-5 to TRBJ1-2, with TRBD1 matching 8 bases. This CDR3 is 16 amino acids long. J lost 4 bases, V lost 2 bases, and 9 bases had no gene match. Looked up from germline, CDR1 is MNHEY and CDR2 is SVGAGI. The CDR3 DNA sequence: TGTGCCAGCAGTTACGGCAGGGGGCGAGCGGGCTATGGCTACACCTTC. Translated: CASSYGRGRAGYGYTF.

Here the CDR3 reads CASSRGLAEDNEQFF. The CDR3 bases are TGCGCCAGCAGCCGGGGACTAGCGGAAGACAATGAGCAGTTCTTC. V gene TRBV5-1 combines with J gene TRBJ2-1; 11 bases line up with TRBD2. The CDR3 covers 15 residues. Germline values: CDR1 SGHRS, CDR2 YFSETQ. With V trimmed by 4 bases and J by 5 bases, 5 bases remained unmatched.

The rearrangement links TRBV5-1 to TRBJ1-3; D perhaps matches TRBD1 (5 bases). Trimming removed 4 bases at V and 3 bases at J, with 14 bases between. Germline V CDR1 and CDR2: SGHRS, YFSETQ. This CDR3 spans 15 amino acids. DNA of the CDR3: TGCGCCAGCAGCCTCGTGGGGGGAAATGGAAACACCATATATTTT. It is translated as CASSLVGGNGNTIYF.

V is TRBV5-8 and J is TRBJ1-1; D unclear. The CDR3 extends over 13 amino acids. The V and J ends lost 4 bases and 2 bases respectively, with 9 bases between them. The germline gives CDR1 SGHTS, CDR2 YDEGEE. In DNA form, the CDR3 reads TGTGCCAGCAGCACCCGCGGAAACACTGAAGCTTTCTTT. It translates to CASSTRGNTEAFF.

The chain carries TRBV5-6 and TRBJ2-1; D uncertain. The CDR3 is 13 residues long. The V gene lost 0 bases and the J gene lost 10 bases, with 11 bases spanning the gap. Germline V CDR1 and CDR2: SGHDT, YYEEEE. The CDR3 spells CASSLASLLEQFF. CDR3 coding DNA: TGTGCCAGCAGCTTGGCCAGTCTTTTGGAGCAGTTCTTC.

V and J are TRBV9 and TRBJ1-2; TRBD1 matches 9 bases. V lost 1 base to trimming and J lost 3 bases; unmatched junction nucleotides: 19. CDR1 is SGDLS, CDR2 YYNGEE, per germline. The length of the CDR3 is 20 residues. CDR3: CASSVSVGGTGNSGHYGYTF. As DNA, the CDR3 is TGTGCCAGCAGCGTAAGTGTCGGAGGGACAGGGAATTCGGGCCACTATGGCTACACCTTC.

DNA of the CDR3: TGTGCCAGCAGCCCCGGGGGACCCTATGGCTACACCTTC. This translates into CASSPGGPYGYTF. The gene calls are TRBV6-5 and TRBJ1-2; D is perhaps TRBD1 (5 bases). Germline V gene sequence: CDR1 MNHEY, CDR2 SVGAGI. The CDR3 is 13 amino acids. Trimming cost V 6 bases and J 4 bases, with 12 bases left between them.